This section outlines one T cell receptor beta chain sequence together with its context. The data originate from a study of T cell changes during pregnancy in multiple sclerosis. Using immunoSEQ multiplex PCR, the repertoire was profiled, and TCRdb retains in-frame clones only, with some absent. The sample holds roughly 53,000 clones, about 90% seen once. Germline CDR1 LNHNV, CDR2 YYDKDF (reference sequence). The CDR3 loop spans 17 amino acids. The V segment lost 3 bases and the J segment 0 bases; nucleotides outside the gene matches: 6. The V call is TRBV15, the J call TRBJ2-3, with 10 bases fitting TRBD2. This sequence originates from a female donor in good health, enrolled as a control in a pregnancy study. This material consisted of CD4+ T cells from peripheral blood mononuclear cells, taken in the second trimester of pregnancy. The CDR3 reads CATSSISGGSSTDTQYF. The CDR3 DNA follows: TGTGCCACCAGCAGTATTAGCGGGGGGTCTAGCACAGATACGCAGTATTTT.